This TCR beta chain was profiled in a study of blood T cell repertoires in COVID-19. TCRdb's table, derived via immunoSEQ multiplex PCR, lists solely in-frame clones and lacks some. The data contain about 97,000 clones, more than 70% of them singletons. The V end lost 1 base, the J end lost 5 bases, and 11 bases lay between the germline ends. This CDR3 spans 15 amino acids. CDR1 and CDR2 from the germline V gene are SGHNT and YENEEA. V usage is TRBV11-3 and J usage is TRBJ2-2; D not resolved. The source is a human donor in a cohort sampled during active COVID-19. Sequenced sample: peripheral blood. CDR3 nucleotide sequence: TGTGCCAGCAGCTTAGGCCTAGTTGATACCGGGGAGCTGTTTTTT. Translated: CASSLGLVDTGELFF.